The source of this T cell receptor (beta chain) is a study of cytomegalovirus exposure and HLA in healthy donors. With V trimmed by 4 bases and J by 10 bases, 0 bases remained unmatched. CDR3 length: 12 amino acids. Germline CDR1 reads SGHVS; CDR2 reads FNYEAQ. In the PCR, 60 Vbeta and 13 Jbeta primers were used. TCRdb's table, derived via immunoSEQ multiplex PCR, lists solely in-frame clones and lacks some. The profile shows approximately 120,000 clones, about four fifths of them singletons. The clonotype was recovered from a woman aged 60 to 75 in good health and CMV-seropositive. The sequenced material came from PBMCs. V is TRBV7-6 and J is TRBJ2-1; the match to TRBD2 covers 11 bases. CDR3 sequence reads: CASSSSGREQFF. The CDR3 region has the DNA TGTGCCAGCAGCTCTAGCGGGAGGGAGCAGTTCTTC. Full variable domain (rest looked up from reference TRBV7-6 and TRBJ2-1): GAGVSQSPRYKVTKRGQDVALRCDPISGHVSLYWYRQALGQGPEFLTYFNYEAQQDKSGLPNDRFSAERPEGSISTLTIQRTEQRDSAMYRCASSSSGREQFFGPGTRLTVL.